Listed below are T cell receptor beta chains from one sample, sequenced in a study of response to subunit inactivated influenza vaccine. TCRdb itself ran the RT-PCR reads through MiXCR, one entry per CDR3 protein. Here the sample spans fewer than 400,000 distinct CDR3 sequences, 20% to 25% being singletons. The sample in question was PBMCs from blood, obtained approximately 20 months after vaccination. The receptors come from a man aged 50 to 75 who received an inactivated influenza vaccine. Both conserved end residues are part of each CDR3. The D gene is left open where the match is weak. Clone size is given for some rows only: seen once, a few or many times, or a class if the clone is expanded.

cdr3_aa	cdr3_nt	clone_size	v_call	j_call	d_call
CASSLVGSNTEAFF	TGTGCCAGCAGCTTAGTCGGATCGAACACTGAAGCTTTCTTT	NA	TRBV7-2	TRBJ1-1	NA
CASMGSTGPGELFF	TGTGCCAGCATGGGGTCAACGGGGCCCGGGGAGCTGTTTTTT	NA	TRBV25-1	TRBJ2-2	NA
CSALIGGAKNQPQHF	TGCAGTGCTTTGATTGGAGGGGCCAAAAATCAGCCCCAGCATTTT	NA	TRBV20-1	TRBJ1-5	NA
CSVAYRGFQETQYF	TGCAGCGTTGCCTACAGGGGGTTCCAAGAGACCCAGTACTTC	few	TRBV29-1	TRBJ2-5	TRBD1
CASSLARVGRNTIYF	TGTGCCAGCAGTTTAGCGAGGGTTGGAAGAAACACCATATATTTT	NA	TRBV12-3/TRBV12-4	TRBJ1-3	NA
CASSPGSSEKLFF	TGTGCCAGCAGCCCAGGTTCTAGTGAAAAACTGTTTTTT	NA	TRBV7-2	TRBJ1-4	NA
CAISDVGSSYEQYF	TGTGCCATCAGCGACGTCGGGAGCTCCTACGAGCAGTACTTC	NA	TRBV10-3	TRBJ2-7	NA
CASSTAGTGRHEQFF	TGTGCCAGTAGTACAGCCGGGACGGGAAGGCATGAGCAGTTCTTC	NA	TRBV19	TRBJ2-1	NA
CSASNSWTSGSNEQFF	TGCAGTGCTAGTAATTCTTGGACTAGCGGGAGCAATGAGCAGTTCTTC	NA	TRBV20-1	TRBJ2-1	TRBD2
CASTPGQGAGEKLFF	TGTGCCAGTACCCCCGGACAGGGGGCAGGAGAAAAACTGTTTTTT	NA	TRBV19	TRBJ1-4	TRBD1
CSGNSAVTDTQYF	TGCAGTGGTAATTCGGCGGTCACAGATACGCAGTATTTT	NA	TRBV20-1	TRBJ2-3	NA
CASSLMSTGELFF	TGTGCCAGCAGCTTAATGAGCACCGGGGAGCTGTTTTTT	NA	TRBV7-3	TRBJ2-2	NA
CASSQQGGETQYF	TGTGCCAGCAGTCAACAGGGAGGAGAGACCCAGTACTTC	NA	TRBV7-2	TRBJ2-5	NA
CSAASGQVYEQYF	TGCAGTGCTGCGTCGGGACAGGTCTACGAGCAGTACTTC	few	TRBV20-1	TRBJ2-7	TRBD1
CASSLSSGGILNTEAFF	TGTGCCAGCAGCCTATCTTCAGGGGGTATACTAAACACTGAAGCTTTCTTT	few	TRBV4-2	TRBJ1-1	TRBD1
CASSRTGFNEKLFF	TGTGCCAGCAGCAGAACAGGGTTTAATGAAAAACTGTTTTTT	NA	TRBV7-2	TRBJ1-4	NA
CASSSTSGMAGELFF	TGCGCCAGCAGCTCGACTAGCGGGATGGCCGGGGAGCTGTTTTTT	NA	TRBV5-1	TRBJ2-2	TRBD2
CASSLERATDTQYF	TGCGCCAGCAGCTTGGAAAGGGCCACAGATACGCAGTATTTT	NA	TRBV5-1	TRBJ2-3	NA
CASSPGGGASSYNEQFF	TGTGCCAGCAGCCCAGGGGGCGGGGCAAGCTCCTACAATGAGCAGTTCTTC	NA	TRBV9	TRBJ2-1	TRBD1
CSAAKGAIDNEQFF	TGCAGTGCCGCCAAGGGGGCTATCGACAATGAGCAGTTCTTC	NA	TRBV20-1	TRBJ2-1	TRBD1
CASAEFSGSFNEQYF	TGCGCCAGTGCAGAATTTAGCGGGAGTTTTAACGAGCAGTACTTC	few	TRBV5-1	TRBJ2-7	TRBD2
CASSPNSGGASEAFF	TGTGCCAGCAGTCCAAACTCAGGGGGCGCATCTGAAGCTTTCTTT	NA	TRBV28	TRBJ1-1	TRBD1
CSARVGGEGPQHF	TGCAGTGCTAGGGTAGGGGGCGAAGGGCCCCAGCATTTT	few	TRBV20-1	TRBJ1-5	TRBD1
CASTPEGSSGANVLTF	TGCGCCAGCACCCCAGAGGGGAGCTCTGGGGCCAACGTCCTGACTTTC	many	TRBV5-1	TRBJ2-6	NA
CSARRGGTKETQYF	TGCAGTGCTAGACGGGGGGGTACCAAAGAGACCCAGTACTTC	NA	TRBV20-1	TRBJ2-5	TRBD2
CSARTVSSYEQYF	TGCAGTGCTCGGACAGTTAGCTCCTACGAGCAGTACTTC	few	TRBV20-1	TRBJ2-7	NA
CASSGLRNTEAFF	TGTGCCAGCAGTGGACTGAGGAACACTGAAGCTTTCTTT	NA	TRBV25-1	TRBJ1-1	NA
CASSLRRLGEQFF	TGTGCCAGCAGCTTAAGACGACTTGGTGAGCAGTTCTTC	NA	TRBV11-1	TRBJ2-1	NA
CASRRQQGRYNSPLHF	TGTGCCAGCAGACGTCAACAGGGAAGATATAATTCACCCCTCCACTTT	NA	TRBV6-2/TRBV6-3	TRBJ1-6	NA
CASSVGAYNEKLFF	TGTGCCAGCAGCGTAGGGGCTTATAATGAAAAACTGTTTTTT	NA	TRBV9	TRBJ1-4	NA
CASGVYSNQPQHF	TGTGCCAGCGGGGTATATAGCAATCAGCCCCAGCATTTT	few	TRBV6-6	TRBJ1-5	NA
CASSIGQGKGTDTQYF	TGTGCCAGTAGTATTGGACAGGGAAAAGGAACAGATACGCAGTATTTT	NA	TRBV19	TRBJ2-3	TRBD1
CASSYSGRGRGETQYF	TGTGCCAGCAGTTACTCGGGACGCGGGAGAGGAGAGACCCAGTACTTC	NA	TRBV6-5	TRBJ2-5	TRBD2
CASTDLGTQYF	TGTGCCAGCACGGATCTGGGTACCCAGTACTTC	few	TRBV6-2/TRBV6-3	TRBJ2-5	NA
CASSVESSPNTGELFF	TGTGCCAGCAGCGTAGAATCAAGTCCGAACACCGGGGAGCTGTTTTTT	NA	TRBV9	TRBJ2-2	NA
CASSISGYNQPQHF	TGTGCCAGCAGTATATCAGGGTACAATCAGCCCCAGCATTTT	few	TRBV12-3/TRBV12-4	TRBJ1-5	NA
CASRPIQGTEAFF	TGTGCCAGCAGACCAATACAGGGAACTGAAGCTTTCTTT	few	TRBV6-1	TRBJ1-1	NA
CASSSGGTEAFF	TGCGCCAGCAGCTCGGGAGGCACTGAAGCTTTCTTT	many	TRBV5-1	TRBJ1-1	NA